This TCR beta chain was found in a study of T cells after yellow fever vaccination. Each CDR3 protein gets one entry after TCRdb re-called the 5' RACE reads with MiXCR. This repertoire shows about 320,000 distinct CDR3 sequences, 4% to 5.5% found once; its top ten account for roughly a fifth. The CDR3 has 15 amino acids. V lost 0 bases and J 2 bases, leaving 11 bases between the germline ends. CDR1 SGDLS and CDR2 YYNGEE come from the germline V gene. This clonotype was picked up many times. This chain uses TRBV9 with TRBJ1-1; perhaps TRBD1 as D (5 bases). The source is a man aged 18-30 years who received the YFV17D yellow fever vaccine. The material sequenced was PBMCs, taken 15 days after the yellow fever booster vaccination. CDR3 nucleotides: TGTGCCAGCAGCGTAGGATCAGGGTTAAACACTGAAGCTTTCTTT. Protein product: CASSVGSGLNTEAFF. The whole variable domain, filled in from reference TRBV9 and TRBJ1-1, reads DSGVTQTPKHLITATGQRVTLRCSPRSGDLSVYWYQQSLDQGLQFLIQYYNGEERAKGNILERFSAQQFPDLHSELNLSSLELGDSALYFCASSVGSGLNTEAFFGQGTRLTVV.